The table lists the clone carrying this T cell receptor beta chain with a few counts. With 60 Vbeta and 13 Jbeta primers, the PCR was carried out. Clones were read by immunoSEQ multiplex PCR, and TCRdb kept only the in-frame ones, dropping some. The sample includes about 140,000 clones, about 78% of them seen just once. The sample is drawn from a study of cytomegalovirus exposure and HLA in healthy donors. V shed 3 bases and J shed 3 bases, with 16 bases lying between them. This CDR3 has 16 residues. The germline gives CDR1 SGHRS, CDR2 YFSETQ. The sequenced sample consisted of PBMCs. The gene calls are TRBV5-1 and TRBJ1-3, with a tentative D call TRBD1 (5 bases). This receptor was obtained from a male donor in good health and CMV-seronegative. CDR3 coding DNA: TGCGCCAGCAGCTGGACCTCATTGGGGGGTGGAAACACCATATATTTT. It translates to CASSWTSLGGGNTIYF.